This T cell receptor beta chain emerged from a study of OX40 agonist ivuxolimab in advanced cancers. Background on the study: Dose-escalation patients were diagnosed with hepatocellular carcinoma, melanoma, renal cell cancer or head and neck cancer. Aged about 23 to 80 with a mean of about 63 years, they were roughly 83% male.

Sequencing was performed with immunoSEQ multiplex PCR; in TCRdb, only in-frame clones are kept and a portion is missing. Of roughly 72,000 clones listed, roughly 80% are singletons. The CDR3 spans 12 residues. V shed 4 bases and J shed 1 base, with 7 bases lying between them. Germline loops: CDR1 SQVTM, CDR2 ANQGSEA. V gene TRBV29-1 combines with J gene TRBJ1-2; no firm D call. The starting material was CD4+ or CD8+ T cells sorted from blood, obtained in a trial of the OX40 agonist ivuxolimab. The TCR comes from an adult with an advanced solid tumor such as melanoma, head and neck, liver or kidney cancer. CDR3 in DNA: TGCAGCGTTGCCCAGAGTAACTATGGCTACACCTTC. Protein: CSVAQSNYGYTF.